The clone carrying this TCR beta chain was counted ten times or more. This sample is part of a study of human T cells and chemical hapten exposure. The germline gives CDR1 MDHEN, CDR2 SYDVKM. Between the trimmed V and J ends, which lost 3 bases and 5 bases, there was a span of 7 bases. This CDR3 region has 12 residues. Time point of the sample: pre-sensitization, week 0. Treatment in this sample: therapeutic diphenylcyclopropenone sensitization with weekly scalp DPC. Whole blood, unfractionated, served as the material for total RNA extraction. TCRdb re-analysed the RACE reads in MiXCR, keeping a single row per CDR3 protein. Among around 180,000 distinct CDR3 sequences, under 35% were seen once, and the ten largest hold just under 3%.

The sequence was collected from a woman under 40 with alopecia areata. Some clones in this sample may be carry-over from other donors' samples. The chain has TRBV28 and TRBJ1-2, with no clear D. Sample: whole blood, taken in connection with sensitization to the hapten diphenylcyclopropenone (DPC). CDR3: CASSLGGYGYTF. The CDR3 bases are TGTGCCAGCAGTTTGGGAGGATATGGCTACACCTTC.